This T cell receptor beta chain was captured in a study of CD4 and CD8 cells across lung adenocarcinoma regions. Samples came from patients with localized non-small cell lung adenocarcinoma. The CDR3 has 14 residues. Germline V gives CDR1 LGHNA, CDR2 YNFKEQ. TCRdb fed the PCR reads into MiXCR, producing one record per CDR3 protein. The table records around 25,000 distinct CDR3 sequences, roughly half of them present only once. The V call is TRBV4-2, the J call TRBJ2-1, with D tentatively TRBD2 (6 bases). The DNA end is a closer match to TRBJ2-5, so the J assignment may be wrong. The origin of this receptor is a male donor with lung adenocarcinoma. The CD4 and CD8 labels of this study may be unreliable. Material for sequencing was CD8+ T cells from the center of a lung tumor. The CDR3 DNA follows: TGTGCCAGCAGCCGATCGGAGGGCGGAGAGACCCAGTACTTC. Its translation is CASSRSEGGETQYF.